One sample yielded the 8 T cell receptor beta chains listed below, sequenced in a study of early T cells in non-severe SARS-CoV-2 infection. Using its own MiXCR run on the 5' RACE reads, TCRdb lists one record per CDR3 protein. This sample yields approximately 45,000 distinct CDR3 sequences, of which less than 8.5% are seen a single time; 4.7% belongs to the top ten. The sequenced sample consisted of whole blood. The receptors were gathered from an adult who was a healthcare worker with PCR-confirmed SARS-CoV-2 infection or an uninfected control (not recorded which).

This clonotype was observed at least ten times. This CDR3 reads CASTYFEAGDEKLFF. DNA for the CDR3: TGTGCCAGCACCTATTTTGAGGCAGGGGATGAAAAACTGTTTTTT. V gene TRBV2 combines with J gene TRBJ1-4; weak D call: TRBD1 (6 bases). V was clipped by 7 bases and J by 6 bases, with 18 bases between them. CDR3 length: 15 residues. Germline loops: CDR1 SNHLY, CDR2 FYNNEI.

The J gene is TRBJ1-2, the V gene TRBV20-1, with D possibly being TRBD1 (6 bases). There are 13 residues in the CDR3. V lost 3 bases, J lost 5 bases, and 13 bases lay in between. Germline CDR1 and CDR2: DFQATT and SNEGSKA (reference sequence). The CDR3 DNA is TGCAGTGCTAGTGCAGGGGAAAGTTATGGCTACACCTTC. Amino acid sequence: CSASAGESYGYTF.

This sequence joins TRBV6-2 or TRBV6-3 and TRBJ2-7; the match to TRBD2 covers 7 bases. Germline V gives CDR1 MNHEY, CDR2 SVGEGT. This CDR3 has 14 amino acids. The V and J ends lost 6 bases and 5 bases, in that order; junction bases with no gene match: 10. The DNA of the CDR3 is TGTGCCAGCAGCTCCCGACTAGCCGTACACGAGCAGTACTTC. This gives the protein CASSSRLAVHEQYF.

The chain carries TRBV10-3 and TRBJ1-6, with 10 bases fitting TRBD1. The CDR3 is 16 residues long. The V gene end was trimmed by 2 bases and the J gene end by 10 bases; junction bases not matched to a gene: 8. Germline V gene sequence: CDR1 ENHRY, CDR2 SYGVKD. The CDR3 protein is CAISEPRDRGGSPLHF. CDR3 DNA: TGTGCCATCAGTGAGCCCCGGGACAGGGGAGGGTCACCCCTCCACTTT.

This clonotype was detected many times. The V call is TRBV12-3 or TRBV12-4, the J call TRBJ1-5; D possibly corresponds to TRBD1 (5 bases). The V end lost 4 bases, the J end lost 5 bases, and 12 bases lay between the germline ends. The CDR3 loop spans 14 amino acids. CDR3: CASSSGTAYQPQHF. The DNA for the CDR3 is TGTGCCAGCAGTTCCGGGACTGCATATCAGCCCCAGCATTTT.

This clonotype was counted ten times or more. The chain has TRBV20-1 and TRBJ2-1; no clear D gene. The germline V gene encodes CDR1 DFQATT and CDR2 SNEGSKA (reference sequence). The CDR3 is 15 amino acids. Trimming shortened V by 2 bases and J by 0 bases, and 11 bases separated the two germline ends. The CDR3: CSARKAQRSYNEQFF. The CDR3 DNA reads TGCAGTGCTAGAAAGGCTCAACGCTCCTACAATGAGCAGTTCTTC.

The sample holds many counts of this clonotype. The chain is built from TRBV13 and TRBJ2-1; TRBD2 agrees at 14 bases. The V segment lost 4 bases and the J segment 5 bases; nucleotides outside the gene matches: 4. The germline gives CDR1 PRHDT, CDR2 FYEKMQ (reference sequence). The CDR3 spans 16 residues. The CDR3 DNA reads TGTGCCAGCAGCTCATGGACTAGCGGGGGGCACAATGAGCAGTTCTTC. This codes for CASSSWTSGGHNEQFF.

This clonotype was recorded at least ten times. This chain links TRBV7-9 with TRBJ1-1, with a possible D match to TRBD1 (5 bases). Trimming stripped 4 bases from V and 11 bases from J, with 11 bases between. Germline lookup yields CDR1 SEHNR and CDR2 FQNEAQ (reference sequence). CDR3 size: 11 residues. The CDR3 reads CASSSGGRAFF. For the CDR3, the DNA is TGTGCCAGCAGCTCGGGGGGACGGGCTTTCTTT. The full variable domain, rest sourced from reference TRBV7-9 and TRBJ1-1, is DTGVSQNPRHKITKRGQNVTFRCDPISEHNRLYWYRQTLGQGPEFLTYFQNEAQLEKSRLLSDRFSAERPKGSFSTLEIQRTEQGDSAMYLCASSSGGRAFFGQGTRLTVV.